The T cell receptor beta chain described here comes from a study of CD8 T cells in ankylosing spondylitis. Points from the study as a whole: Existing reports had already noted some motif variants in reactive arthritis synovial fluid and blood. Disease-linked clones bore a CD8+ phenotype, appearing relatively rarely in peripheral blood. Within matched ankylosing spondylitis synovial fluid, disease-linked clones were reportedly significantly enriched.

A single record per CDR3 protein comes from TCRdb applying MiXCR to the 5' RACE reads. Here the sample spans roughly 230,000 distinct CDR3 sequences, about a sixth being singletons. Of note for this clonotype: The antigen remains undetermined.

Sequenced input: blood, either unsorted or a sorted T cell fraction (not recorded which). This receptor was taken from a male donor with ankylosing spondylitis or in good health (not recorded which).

CDR3 nucleotides: TGCGCCAGCAGCCAAGATCTACCGGTCTCTGGAAACACCATATATTTT. It codes for CASSQDLPVSGNTIYF. The V gene is TRBV4-3, the J gene TRBJ1-3; D is ambiguous. There are 16 residues in the CDR3. V gave up 0 bases and J gave up 0 bases, with 9 bases separating them. From germline, CDR1 is LGHNA and CDR2 YSLEER.